The text below deals with one T cell receptor (beta chain). Germline V CDR1 and CDR2: LNHDA, SQIVND (reference sequence). The length of the CDR3 is 13 residues. V shed 2 bases and J shed 15 bases, with 14 bases lying between them. The sample comes from a study of blood T cell repertoires in COVID-19. Study in general: Sources were T cells, B-cell-depleted T cells, or PBMCs; the material itself was cDNA or gDNA.

Under the authors' procedure: Amplification of reference gene primers was used by the study to estimate nucleated cell counts. Method: immunoSEQ multiplex PCR; TCRdb's copy keeps in-frame clones and lacks some. V and J calls and clone size are those listed in that table; D and trimming were worked out from the DNA. The repertoire holds fewer than 400,000 clones, with around 85% as singletons. Cohorts were determined from participant-reported clinical history. Symptom resolution, clearance, or two negative PCRs marked the recovered donors of Cohort 3. The rearrangement joins TRBV19 to TRBJ1-6, with TRBD1 as a possible D gene (5 bases). Sequencing was performed on PBMCs or T cells enriched from blood (not recorded which). The TCR originated in a man between 25 and 39 years old who had recovered from COVID-19. The CDR3 nucleotides read TGTGCCAGTAGTATATCCTCAGGGAAGGACCTCCACTTT. As protein: CASSISSGKDLHF.